The rows below give T cell receptor beta chains drawn from one sample of a study of technical replicates of blood from a handful of donors. Profiled with immunoSEQ multiplex PCR; TCRdb holds only in-frame clones, not every one. This sample has roughly 12,000 clones, with 90% to 95% found just once. Sequencing used PBMCs. The receptors shown here come from a human donor in good health. Each CDR3 is given with its conserved first and last residue.

length,J,V,CDR3
13,TRBJ1-1,TRBV6-1,CASSEGTRAEAFF
14,TRBJ2-1,TRBV7-9,CASSRGSASDEQFF
13,TRBJ2-5,TRBV5-1,CASSFTGMETQYF
14,TRBJ1-3,TRBV11-2,CASSRPGTGNTIYF
14,TRBJ1-5,TRBV7-9,CASSFFPGPQPQHF
14,TRBJ1-4,TRBV7-9,CASSEGTGNEKLFF
16,TRBJ1-2,TRBV27,CASSLSVERERLGYTF
14,TRBJ2-1,TRBV5-1,CASTPGDNHNEQFF
13,TRBJ2-3,TRBV6-5,CASSYSTVDTQYF
18,TRBJ2-1,TRBV19,CASSGRLAGVQSYNEQFF
16,TRBJ2-2,TRBV7-6,CASRSGTSAMTGELFF
14,TRBJ2-1,TRBV6-5,CASGREFTYNEQFF
15,TRBJ2-5,TRBV12-5,CASALTSRGLETQYF
15,TRBJ2-7,TRBV29-1,CSVEVQDREGYEQYF
15,TRBJ2-7,TRBV30,CAWSQKGGRTYEQYF
14,TRBJ1-4,TRBV5-1,CASSSGQGDEKLFF
15,TRBJ2-4,TRBV19,CASSTIQGAKNIQYF
15,TRBJ2-7,TRBV6-5,CASSPLGQGAGEQYF
13,TRBJ1-5,TRBV2,CASRGTENQPQHF
13,TRBJ2-5,TRBV5-1,CASAQGSGETQYF
16,TRBJ1-1,TRBV28,CASSFGDGGANTEAFF
14,TRBJ1-2,TRBV30,CAWSVEGAGYGYTF
13,TRBJ1-1,TRBV4-2,CASSQDHRAEAFF
15,TRBJ2-7,TRBV11-2,CASSLVTGAEYEQYF
16,TRBJ2-1,TRBV5-4,CASSLAGLKGGNEQFF
12,TRBJ2-7,TRBV7-9,CASSYGSSEQYF
15,TRBJ2-1,TRBV7-6,CASSQGTGVYNEQFF
14,TRBJ2-1,TRBV6-5,CASSRPGLENEQFF
14,TRBJ2-2,TRBV6-4,CASSDSSNTGELFF
15,TRBJ2-1,TRBV6-5,CASSRLEGGPNEQFF
14,TRBJ2-2,TRBV5-1,CASTLRGAAGELFF
17,TRBJ2-2,TRBV1,CTSSQEERTEYTGELFF
14,TRBJ1-2,TRBV14,CASSQRTTGDGYTF
14,TRBJ1-4,TRBV30,CAWSVLPGSEKLFF
16,TRBJ2-3,TRBV7-9,CASSFGASGSTDTQYF
13,TRBJ1-2,TRBV6-1,CASQGQGNDGYTF
15,TRBJ2-3,TRBV30,CALELADVYTDTQYF
14,TRBJ1-4,TRBV27,CASRRRDRVEKLFF
14,TRBJ2-3,TRBV19,CASTTGSGADTQYF
15,TRBJ2-7,TRBV12-2,CASRLRTGWSYEQYF
17,TRBJ2-7,TRBV6-1,CASSEAAPWRDSYEQYF
18,TRBJ2-7,TRBV4-1,CASSQERGLAGGSYEQYF
12,TRBJ2-3,TRBV12-5,CASGLALDTQYF
14,TRBJ2-1,TRBV29-1,CSVSVRTSGREQFF
16,TRBJ1-2,TRBV5-1,CASSFGRTGDSYGYTF
16,TRBJ2-3,TRBV5-1,CASSLAGQGGTDTQYF
15,TRBJ1-5,TRBV6-1,CASSEAGTVNQPQHF
15,TRBJ2-1,TRBV11-2,CASSSSSTGNNEQFF